The 24 T cell receptor beta chains below all came from one sample that was sequenced in a study of tumor and adjacent non-tumor tissue in lung cancer. This sample's RNA came from whole unsorted tissue. More than 3 cm separated this lung sample from the edge of the tumor. The library came from three nested PCR rounds adapted from ARM-PCR protocols. MiXCR was run by TCRdb on the multiplex PCR reads, yielding one entry per CDR3 protein. The sample consists of 44,000 or so distinct CDR3 sequences, 60% to 70% of them appearing once. Sequences were obtained from distant non-tumor lung tissue. These receptors originate from a woman aged 40 to 55 with non-small cell lung cancer.

This clonotype showed up just a few times. An end of the junction does not agree with germline; a read error may underlie this. This sequence joins TRBV11-2 and TRBJ2-6; possible D gene TRBD1, 5 bases. The CDR3 extends over 14 amino acids. Germline V gene sequence: CDR1 SGHAT, CDR2 FQNNGV. This CDR3 is CARSQTAGANVLIF. CDR3 bases: TGTGCCAGAAGCCAAACAGCTGGGGCCAACGTCCTGATTTTC.

This clonotype came up many times. This chain joins TRBV28 and TRBJ2-7; no reliable D call. The CDR3 is made up of 13 amino acids. Trimming removed 3 bases from V and 3 bases from J, with 9 bases in between. Looked up from germline, CDR1 is MDHEN and CDR2 is SYDVKM. This CDR3 reads CASSLSQSYEQYF. CDR3 bases: TGTGCCAGCAGTTTGAGTCAGAGCTACGAGCAGTACTTC.

This chain connects TRBV30 to TRBJ2-6; 7 nucleotides agree with TRBD2. The CDR3 is 15 residues long. Losses at the gene ends were 5 bases for V and 1 base for J; bases not matched to a gene: 5. The germline gives CDR1 GTSNPN, CDR2 SVGIG (reference sequence). The CDR3 protein is CAWGRGGSGANVLTF. CDR3 DNA sequence: TGTGCCTGGGGTCGCGGGGGATCTGGGGCCAACGTCCTGACTTTC.

This rearrangement joins TRBV7-3 to TRBJ2-1; D unresolved. The CDR3 loop spans 12 amino acids. Germline V gene lookup returns CDR1 SGHTA and CDR2 FQGTGA. The V and J ends lost 5 bases and 14 bases respectively, with 16 bases between them. The CDR3 is CASSPGEDRKFF. As DNA, the CDR3 is TGTGCCAGCAGCCCGGGTGAGGATCGGAAGTTCTTC.

A note on this clonotype: A much larger clone differs by one base, so this may be a read error. The rearrangement uses TRBV10-3 and TRBJ2-3; no clear D gene. The germline V gene has CDR1 ENHRY and CDR2 SYGVKD. V was clipped by 7 bases and J by 5 bases, with 10 bases between them. The CDR3 runs to 12 residues. The chain's CDR3 is CAINALRDTQYF. The CDR3 DNA follows: TGTGCCATCAATGCCCTACGAGATACGCAGTATTTT.

This chain links TRBV29-1 with TRBJ2-7; 7 bases agree with TRBD2. The V and J ends lost 5 bases and 7 bases, in that order; junction bases with no gene match: 8. CDR1 is SQVTM and CDR2 is ANQGSEA in the germline V gene. CDR3 length equals 12 residues. CDR3 sequence: CSVSTSGKEQYF. DNA of the CDR3: TGCAGCGTTAGTACGAGCGGGAAGGAGCAGTACTTC.

In its sample, this clonotype was seen a few times. A much larger clone differs from this one at a single base, so this may be a read error. The J gene is TRBJ2-3, the V gene TRBV6-5; no reliable D call. The CDR3 is 16 residues long. V lost 7 bases and J 6 bases, leaving 23 bases between the germline ends. Germline V gene lookup returns CDR1 MNHEY and CDR2 SVGAGI. The DNA for the CDR3 is TGTGCCAGCACTCTATCAGCCCCCAGACCCCAGGATACGCAGTATTTT. Its translation is CASTLSAPRPQDTQYF.

To note about this clonotype: This may come from a read error, since a much larger clone is one base off. The gene calls are TRBV20-1 and TRBJ1-4; tentative D call: TRBD1 (6 bases). The length of the CDR3 is 13 residues. Between the trimmed V and J ends, which lost 3 bases and 4 bases, there was a span of 9 bases. Germline lookup yields CDR1 DFQATT and CDR2 SNEGSKA (reference sequence). CDR3 loop: CSARGAVNEKLFF. The CDR3 DNA sequence: TGCAGTGCTAGGGGGGCAGTTAATGAAAAACTGTTTTTT.

By sample fraction, this clonotype is medium-sized (0.01 to 0.1%). This chain connects TRBV11-2 to TRBJ2-3; TRBD2 is a possible D gene (6 bases). Germline V gene data show CDR1 as SGHAT and CDR2 as FQNNGV. V lost 5 bases and J 2 bases, leaving 11 bases between the germline ends. This CDR3 is built from 14 residues. In DNA, the CDR3 is TGTGCCAGCAGCCCCCGGGGGACCACAGATACGCAGTATTTT. Translating it yields CASSPRGTTDTQYF.

This clonotype has a single count. A junction boundary mismatches the germline segment, possibly from a read error. This rearrangement joins TRBV29-1 to TRBJ2-1; TRBD1 agrees at 7 bases. The germline V gene has CDR1 SQVTM and CDR2 ANQGSEA. The CDR3 length is 16 residues. CDR3: CSAEGPDRKSHNEQFF. In nucleotides, the CDR3 is TGCAGCGCTGAAGGACCGGACAGGAAGTCCCACAATGAGCAGTTCTTC.

Comments on this clonotype: An end of the junction does not agree with germline; a read error may underlie this. V and J are TRBV2 and TRBJ1-5; D gene ambiguous. Germline CDR1 is SNHLY and CDR2 is FYNNEI. The CDR3 is 14 residues long. The CDR3, as DNA: TGTGCCAGCAATCAGCGATATAGCAATCAGTCCCAGCATTTT. It is translated as CASNQRYSNQSQHF. Variable domain in full (rest from reference TRBV2 and TRBJ1-5): EPEVTQTPSHQVTQMGQEVILRCVPISNHLYFYWYRQILGQKVEFLVSFYNNEISEKSEIFDDQFSVERPDGSNFTLKIRSTKLEDSAMYFCASNQRYSNQSQHFGDGTRLSIL.

To note about this clonotype: A single base separates this from a much larger clone, so it may be a read error. The conserved phenylalanine or tryptophan normally closing the CDR3 is absent here, so this likely arose from a read error. J is TRBJ2-5 and V is TRBV2; 9 bases match TRBD2. This CDR3 comprises 16 residues. The germline V gene has CDR1 SNHLY and CDR2 FYNNEI. The J segment lost 5 bases and the V segment lost 2 bases, leaving 9 bases of the junction unmatched. CDR3 sequence: CASSELAGTTGETQYL. For the CDR3, the DNA is TGTGCCAGCAGTGAACTAGCGGGGACCACCGGGGAGACCCAGTACTTA.

Remarks on this clonotype: At one boundary the junction diverges from the germline segment, which might be a read error. The V call is TRBV5-6, the J call TRBJ2-3; 9 positions agree with TRBD2. The V gene's germline CDR1 is SGHDT and CDR2 YYEEEE. CDR3 length: 16 residues. The CDR3 protein is CTSNYFSGRRTDTQYF. The CDR3 region has the DNA TGTACCAGCAACTATTTTAGCGGGAGACGCACAGATACGCAGTATTTT.

On this clonotype itself: At one end the junction does not follow the germline gene, possibly because of a read error. This chain connects TRBV6-2 or TRBV6-3 to TRBJ2-1, with TRBD2 matching 16 bases. The CDR3 covers 19 residues. Germline CDR1 reads MNHEY; CDR2 reads SVGEGT. DNA for the CDR3: TGTGGCAGCAGTTACTCTGGGACTAGCGGGGGGGGCTCCTACAATGAGCAGTTCTTC. It translates to CGSSYSGTSGGGSYNEQFF.

V usage is TRBV11-2 and J usage is TRBJ2-3; no reliable D call. CDR1 and CDR2 from the germline V gene are SGHAT and FQNNGV. V was trimmed by 8 bases and J by 4 bases, leaving 13 bases between them. The CDR3 runs to 13 residues. CDR3 DNA sequence: TGTGCCAGCCCTCTAAGCGCGGCAGATACGCAGTATTTT. It specifies CASPLSAADTQYF.

This clonotype appeared many times. The rearrangement links TRBV6-2 or TRBV6-3 to TRBJ2-7; 12 nucleotides line up with TRBD1. There are 14 residues in the CDR3. CDR1 and CDR2 (germline): MNHEY, SVGEGT. V dropped 5 bases and J dropped 5; count of bases not matched to a gene: 4. CDR3 DNA sequence: TGTGCCAGCAGTCGGGGGACAGGGGGCCACGAGCAGTACTTC. Translating it yields CASSRGTGGHEQYF.

With respect to this clonotype: This could be a read error, since a much larger clone is one nucleotide away. The J gene is TRBJ1-2, the V gene TRBV5-1; possibly TRBD1 for D (5 bases). This CDR3 is built from 12 residues. CDR1 is SGHRS and CDR2 is YFSETQ in the germline V gene. The CDR3 DNA reads as TGCGCCAGCGGCTTGGATCACAGGTTCTACACCTTC. Translated, it gives CASGLDHRFYTF.

Comment on this clonotype: A single base separates this from a much larger clone, so it may be a read error. The V call is TRBV20-1, the J call TRBJ2-2, with 7 bases lining up with TRBD1. The CDR3 is made up of 17 amino acids. V lost 0 bases and J lost 4; bases outside the gene matches: 11. Germline V CDR1 and CDR2: DFQATT, SNEGSKA (reference sequence). CDR3 amino acids: CSARDVPSRGTTGELFF. The CDR3 DNA is TGCAGTGCTAGAGACGTTCCAAGCAGGGGGACCACCGGGGAGCTGTTTTTT.

On this clonotype: Sequence at one end of the junction differs from germline and may be a read error. The chain links TRBV29-1 to TRBJ2-1; D tentatively reads TRBD1 or TRBD2 (5 bases each). From germline, CDR1 is SQVTM and CDR2 ANQGSEA. The CDR3 has 13 residues. CDR3 sequence (DNA): TGCAGCGTAAAGCGGACACCACACAATGAGAAGTTCTTC. This gives the protein CSVKRTPHNEKFF.

In regard to this clonotype: At one of its ends the junction is not consistent with the germline gene, which may arise from a read error. The chain joins TRBV20-1 to TRBJ2-7, with D tentatively TRBD2 (5 bases). From germline, CDR1 is DFQATT and CDR2 SNEGSKA (reference sequence). There are 15 residues in the CDR3. In DNA, the CDR3 is TGCAGTCTTTTTTTTCCCAGAGGGAGTAAGCACGAGCAGCACTTC. Translating it yields CSLFFPRGSKHEQHF.

Notes on this clonotype: No conserved phenylalanine or tryptophan is present at the end of the CDR3, so a read error is the likely explanation. The chain is built from TRBV11-2 and TRBJ2-4; the D gene is possibly TRBD2 (5 bases). Germline V gene sequence: CDR1 SGHAT, CDR2 FQNNGV. This CDR3 is 17 amino acids long. CDR3 protein: CASGLGTRGGAKNIQYL. The CDR3 region has the DNA TGTGCCAGCGGCTTAGGAACACGGGGTGGAGCCAAAAACATTCAGTACCTC.

To note about this clonotype: A read error may produce the germline difference seen at one junction end. V and J are TRBV6-5 and TRBJ1-1, with unresolved D. This CDR3 spans 13 amino acids. The germline CDR1 and CDR2 sequences are MNHEY and SVGAGI. The CDR3 spells CASSNGPTQEALF. The CDR3 nucleotides read TGTGCCAGCAGCAATGGGCCAACTCAAGAAGCTCTTTTT.

This clonotype showed up many times. V is TRBV4-2 and J is TRBJ2-5, with D possibly being TRBD2 (8 bases). V was shortened by 0 bases and J by 2 bases, with 19 bases between the two germline ends. Per germline, CDR1 LGHNA and CDR2 YNFKEQ. The CDR3 loop spans 18 amino acids. The CDR3 DNA is TGTGCCAGCAGCCAAGAAACGGGAGGGGGCGCAAGGCAAGAGACCCAGTACTTC. Translation: CASSQETGGGARQETQYF.

This clonotype was counted many times. The chain recombines TRBV5-4 with TRBJ2-4; perhaps TRBD1 as D (6 bases). This CDR3 region has 14 residues. Germline CDR1 and CDR2: SGHNT and YYREEE (reference sequence). Trimming cost V 3 bases and J 3 bases, with 10 bases left between them. The DNA for the CDR3 is TGTGCCAGCAGCTCCGGGACACACAAAAACATTCAGTACTTC. Encoded protein: CASSSGTHKNIQYF. Variable domain in full (rest from reference TRBV5-4 and TRBJ2-4): ETGVTQSPTHLIKTRGQQVTLRCSSQSGHNTVSWYQQALGQGPQFIFQYYREEENGRGNFPPRFSGLQFPNYSSELNVNALELDDSALYLCASSSGTHKNIQYFGAGTRLSVL.